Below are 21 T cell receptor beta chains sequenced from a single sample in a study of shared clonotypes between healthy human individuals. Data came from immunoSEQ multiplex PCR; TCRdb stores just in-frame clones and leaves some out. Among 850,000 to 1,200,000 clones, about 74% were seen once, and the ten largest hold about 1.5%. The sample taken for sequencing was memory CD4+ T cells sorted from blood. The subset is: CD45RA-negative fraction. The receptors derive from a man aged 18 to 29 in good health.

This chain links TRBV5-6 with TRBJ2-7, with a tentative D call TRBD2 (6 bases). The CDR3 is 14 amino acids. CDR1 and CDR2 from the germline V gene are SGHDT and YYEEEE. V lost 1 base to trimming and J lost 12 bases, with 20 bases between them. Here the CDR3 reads CASSLRAGTRFPYF. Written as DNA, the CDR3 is TGTGCCAGCAGCTTGCGGGCCGGGACTCGCTTTCCGTACTTC.

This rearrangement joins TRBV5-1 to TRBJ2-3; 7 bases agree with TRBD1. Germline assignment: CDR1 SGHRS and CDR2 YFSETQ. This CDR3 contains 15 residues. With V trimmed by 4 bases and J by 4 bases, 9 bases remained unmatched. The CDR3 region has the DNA TGCGCCAGCAGCGGAGACAGGGCCCTCGCAGATACGCAGTATTTT. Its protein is CASSGDRALADTQYF.

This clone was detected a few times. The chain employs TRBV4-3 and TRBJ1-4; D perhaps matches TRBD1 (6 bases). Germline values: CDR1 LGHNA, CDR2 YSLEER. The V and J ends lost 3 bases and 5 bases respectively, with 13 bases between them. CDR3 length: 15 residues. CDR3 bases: TGCGCCAGCAGCCAGGGGGGACATACAAATGAAAAACTGTTTTTT. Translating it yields CASSQGGHTNEKLFF.

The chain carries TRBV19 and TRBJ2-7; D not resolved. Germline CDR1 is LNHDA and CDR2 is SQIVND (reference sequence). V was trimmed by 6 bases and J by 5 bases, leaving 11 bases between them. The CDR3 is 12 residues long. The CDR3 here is CASRKDRDEQYF. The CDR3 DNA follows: TGTGCCAGTAGGAAGGACCGGGACGAGCAGTACTTC. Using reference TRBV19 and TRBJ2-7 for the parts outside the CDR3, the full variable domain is DGGITQSPKYLFRKEGQNVTLSCEQNLNHDAMYWYRQDPGQGLRLIYYSQIVNDFQKGDIAEGYSVSREKKESFPLTVTSAQKNPTAFYLCASRKDRDEQYFGPGTRLTVT.

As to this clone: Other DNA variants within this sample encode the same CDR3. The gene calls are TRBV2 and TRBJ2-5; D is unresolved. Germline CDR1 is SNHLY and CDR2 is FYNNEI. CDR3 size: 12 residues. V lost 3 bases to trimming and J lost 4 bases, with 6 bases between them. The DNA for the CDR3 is TGTGCCAGCAGTGAGTTAGCAGAGACCCAGTACTTC. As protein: CASSELAETQYF. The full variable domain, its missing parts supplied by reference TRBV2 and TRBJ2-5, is EPEVTQTPSHQVTQMGQEVILRCVPISNHLYFYWYRQILGQKVEFLVSFYNNEISEKSEIFDDQFSVERPDGSNFTLKIRSTKLEDSAMYFCASSELAETQYFGPGTRLLVL.

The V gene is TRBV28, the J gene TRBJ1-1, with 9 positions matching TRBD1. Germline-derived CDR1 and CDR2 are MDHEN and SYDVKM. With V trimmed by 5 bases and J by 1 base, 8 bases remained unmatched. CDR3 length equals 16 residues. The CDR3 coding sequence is TGTGCCAGCAGTCCGACCGGACAGGGGAGGAACACTGAAGCTTTCTTT. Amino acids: CASSPTGQGRNTEAFF.

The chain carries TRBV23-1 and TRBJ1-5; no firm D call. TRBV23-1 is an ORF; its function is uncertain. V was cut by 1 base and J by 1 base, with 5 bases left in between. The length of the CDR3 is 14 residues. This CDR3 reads CASSQWESNQPQHF. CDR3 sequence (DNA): TGCGCCAGCAGTCAATGGGAAAGCAATCAGCCCCAGCATTTT.

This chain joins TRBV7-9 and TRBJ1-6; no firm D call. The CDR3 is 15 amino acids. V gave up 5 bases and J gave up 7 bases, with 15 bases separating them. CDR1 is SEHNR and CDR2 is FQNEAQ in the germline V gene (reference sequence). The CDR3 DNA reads TGTGCCAGCAGCGCACATGTAGTCCCAAATTCACCCCTCCACTTT. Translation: CASSAHVVPNSPLHF.

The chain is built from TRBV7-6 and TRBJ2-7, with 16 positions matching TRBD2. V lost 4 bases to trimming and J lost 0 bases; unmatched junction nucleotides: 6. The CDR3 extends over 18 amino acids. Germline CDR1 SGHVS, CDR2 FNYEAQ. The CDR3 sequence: CASSSGLAGGPSSYEQYF. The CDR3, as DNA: TGTGCCAGCAGCTCGGGACTAGCGGGGGGGCCTAGCTCCTACGAGCAGTACTTC.

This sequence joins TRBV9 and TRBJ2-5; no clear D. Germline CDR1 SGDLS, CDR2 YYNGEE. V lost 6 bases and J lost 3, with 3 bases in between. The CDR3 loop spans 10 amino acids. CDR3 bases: TGTGCCAGCACCGAAGAGACCCAGTACTTC. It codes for CASTEETQYF.

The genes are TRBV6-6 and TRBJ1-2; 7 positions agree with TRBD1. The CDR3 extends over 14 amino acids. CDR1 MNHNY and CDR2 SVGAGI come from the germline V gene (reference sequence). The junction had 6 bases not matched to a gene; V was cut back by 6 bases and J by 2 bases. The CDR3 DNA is TGTGCCAGCAGAGGCGGACAGGCGAACTATGGCTACACCTTC. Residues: CASRGGQANYGYTF.

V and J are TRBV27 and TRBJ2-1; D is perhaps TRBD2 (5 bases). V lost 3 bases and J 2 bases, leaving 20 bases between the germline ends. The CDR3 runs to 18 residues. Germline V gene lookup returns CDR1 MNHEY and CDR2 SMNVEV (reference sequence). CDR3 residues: CASSFQAVGGWTYNEQFF. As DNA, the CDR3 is TGTGCCAGCAGTTTCCAGGCGGTAGGAGGATGGACCTACAATGAGCAGTTCTTC.

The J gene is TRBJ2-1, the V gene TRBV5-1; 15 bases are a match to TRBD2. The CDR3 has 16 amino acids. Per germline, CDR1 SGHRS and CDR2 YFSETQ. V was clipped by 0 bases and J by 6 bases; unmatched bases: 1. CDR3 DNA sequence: TGCGCCAGCAGCTTGGCGGGACTAGCGGGGGGCAATGAGCAGTTCTTC. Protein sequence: CASSLAGLAGGNEQFF.

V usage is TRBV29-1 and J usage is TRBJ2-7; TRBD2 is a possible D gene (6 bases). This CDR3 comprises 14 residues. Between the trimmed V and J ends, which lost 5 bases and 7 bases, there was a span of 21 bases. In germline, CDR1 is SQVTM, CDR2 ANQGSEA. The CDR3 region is CSVTGVESAREQYF. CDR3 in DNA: TGCAGCGTTACGGGGGTCGAGTCAGCTAGAGAGCAGTACTTC.

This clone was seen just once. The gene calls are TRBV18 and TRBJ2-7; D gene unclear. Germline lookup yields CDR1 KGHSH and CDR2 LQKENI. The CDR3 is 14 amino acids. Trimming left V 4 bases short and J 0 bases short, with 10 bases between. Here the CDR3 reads CASSLTSNSYEQYF. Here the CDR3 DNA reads TGTGCCAGCTCACTTACGTCCAACTCCTACGAGCAGTACTTC.

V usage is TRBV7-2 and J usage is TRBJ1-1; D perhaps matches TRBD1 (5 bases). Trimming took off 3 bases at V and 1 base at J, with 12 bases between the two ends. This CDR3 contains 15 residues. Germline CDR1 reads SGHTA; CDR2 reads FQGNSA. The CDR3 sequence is CASSFWGAKNTEAFF. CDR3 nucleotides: TGTGCCAGCAGCTTTTGGGGCGCAAAGAACACTGAAGCTTTCTTT.

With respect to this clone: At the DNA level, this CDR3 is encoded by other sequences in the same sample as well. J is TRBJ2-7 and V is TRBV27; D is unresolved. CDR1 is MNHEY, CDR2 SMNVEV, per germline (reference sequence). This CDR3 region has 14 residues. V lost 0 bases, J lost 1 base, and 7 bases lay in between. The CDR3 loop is CASSLSGNSYEQYF. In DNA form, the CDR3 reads TGTGCCAGCAGTTTATCGGGGAATTCCTACGAGCAGTACTTC.

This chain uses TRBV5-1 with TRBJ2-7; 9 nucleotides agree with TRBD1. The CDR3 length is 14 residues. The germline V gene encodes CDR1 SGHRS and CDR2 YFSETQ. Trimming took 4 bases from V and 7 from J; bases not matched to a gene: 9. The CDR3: CASSVDRGPREQYF. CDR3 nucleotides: TGCGCCAGCAGCGTGGACAGGGGTCCTAGGGAGCAGTACTTC.

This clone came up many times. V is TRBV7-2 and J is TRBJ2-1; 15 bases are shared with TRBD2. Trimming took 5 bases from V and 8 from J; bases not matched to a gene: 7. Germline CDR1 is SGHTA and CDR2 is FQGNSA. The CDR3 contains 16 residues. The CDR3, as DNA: TGTGCCAGCAGCACCGGGACTAGCGGGGGGACCGATGAGCAGTTCTTC. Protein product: CASSTGTSGGTDEQFF.

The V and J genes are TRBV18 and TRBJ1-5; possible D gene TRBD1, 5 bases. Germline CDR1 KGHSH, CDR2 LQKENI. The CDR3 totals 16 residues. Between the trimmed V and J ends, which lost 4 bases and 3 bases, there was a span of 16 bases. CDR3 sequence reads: CASSRGQALNNQPQHF. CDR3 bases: TGTGCCAGCTCACGCGGACAAGCTCTGAACAATCAGCCCCAGCATTTT.

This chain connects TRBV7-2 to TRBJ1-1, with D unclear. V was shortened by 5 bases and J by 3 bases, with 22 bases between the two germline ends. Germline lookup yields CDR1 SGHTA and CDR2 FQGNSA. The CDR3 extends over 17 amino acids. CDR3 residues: CASSQDRADLRDTEAFF. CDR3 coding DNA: TGTGCCAGCAGCCAAGATAGGGCCGACCTGCGGGACACTGAAGCTTTCTTT.